These 3 T cell receptor beta chains share one sample of origin, sequenced in a study of T cells in localized non-small cell lung cancer. The table came from immunoSEQ multiplex PCR; TCRdb's copy has only in-frame clones and leaves some out. Among roughly 70,000 clones listed, roughly 90% were seen once. This sample comprised peripheral blood, obtained before any cancer treatment. Receptors originate from a male donor at least 60 years old with stage III squamous cell lung carcinoma.

The V and J genes are TRBV6-1 and TRBJ1-1; unclear D gene. This CDR3 has 12 residues. V lost 1 base, J lost 8 bases, and 8 bases lay in between. Germline V gene lookup returns CDR1 MNHNS and CDR2 SASEGT. The CDR3 region has the DNA TGTGCCAGCAGTGAAGAGTGGGGAGAAGCTTTCTTT. This codes for CASSEEWGEAFF.

The chain couples TRBV29-1 to TRBJ1-2, with D possibly being TRBD1 (5 bases). CDR3 length: 13 residues. Germline V lookup: CDR1 SQVTM, CDR2 ANQGSEA. V was clipped by 2 bases and J by 4 bases, with 11 bases between them. DNA for the CDR3: TGCAGCGTTGAACAGGGAGTCGGCTATGGCTACACCTTC. This gives the protein CSVEQGVGYGYTF.

This clone has a single count. The chain recombines TRBV5-1 with TRBJ2-3, with 11 bases matching TRBD2. After removal of 4 bases from V and 2 bases from J, the junction contained 15 bases not matched to a gene. Germline assignment: CDR1 SGHRS and CDR2 YFSETQ. The CDR3 runs to 19 residues. CDR3 sequence (DNA): TGCGCCAGCAGCCCCGGGACTAGCGGCCAAGGGGTCCTCACAGATACGCAGTATTTT. It is translated as CASSPGTSGQGVLTDTQYF. Drawing the rest from reference TRBV5-1 and TRBJ2-3, the complete variable domain is KAGVTQTPRYLIKTRGQQVTLSCSPISGHRSVSWYQQTPGQGLQFLFEYFSETQRNKGNFPGRFSGRQFSNSRSEMNVSTLELGDSALYLCASSPGTSGQGVLTDTQYFGPGTRLTVL.